This T cell receptor (beta chain) was sequenced for a study of cytomegalovirus exposure and HLA in healthy donors. The PCR used 60 Vbeta and 13 Jbeta primers. Profiling relied on immunoSEQ multiplex PCR, and the TCRdb table lists in-frame clones only, not all of them. The repertoire includes over 200,000 clones, 77% of them detected once, and roughly 2.6% sits in the top ten. The study's findings and limits: Further analysis was carried out later, and it showed several of the most significant clusters appearing linked to common viral pathogens. Follow-up analysis later connected one missense variant in DCLRE1C with trimming of TCR beta V- and J-genes.

Regarding this clone: What it binds is not known.

Sequenced sample: PBMCs. This clonotype was obtained from a woman aged 55-69 years in good health and CMV-seropositive.

The CDR3 reads CASSLNRDSYEQYF. In nucleotides, the CDR3 is TGTGCCAGCAGCTTGAACCGGGATAGCTACGAGCAGTACTTC. The chain is built from TRBV7-7 and TRBJ2-7, with a tentative D call TRBD2 (5 bases). Germline loops: CDR1 SSHAT, CDR2 FNYEAQ (reference sequence). This CDR3 has 14 residues. V lost 3 bases to trimming and J lost 3 bases, with 12 bases between them.